This T cell receptor beta chain was retrieved from a study of T cell responses to AZD1222 COVID-19 vaccine. Using immunoSEQ multiplex PCR, the repertoire was profiled, and TCRdb retains in-frame clones only, with some absent. The sample has about 110,000 clones, approximately 84% seen once; the top ten hold around a tenth. With V trimmed by 4 bases and J by 1 base, 6 bases remained unmatched. The CDR3 is 16 amino acids. CDR1 and CDR2 (germline): SGHDT, YYEEEE. This clone was observed many times. The antigen is not known. Study results and caveats: In all cases, repertoires were sampled only after the peak T cell response. Spike-specific TCR breadth rose after two AZD1222 doses, and depth rose as well. The sample set comprised mostly white British donors with more females, and clonal diversity was possibly underestimated.

This TCR was recovered from an adult in good health. Sequencing was performed on peripheral blood, taken on day 0 of AZD1222 vaccination. V usage is TRBV5-6 and J usage is TRBJ1-5, with 9 bases identical to TRBD1. Here the CDR3 reads CASSVNRGRSNQPQHF. The CDR3 bases are TGTGCCAGCAGCGTAAACAGGGGGCGAAGCAATCAGCCCCAGCATTTT. Drawing the rest from reference TRBV5-6 and TRBJ1-5, the complete variable domain is DAGVTQSPTHLIKTRGQQVTLRCSPKSGHDTVSWYQQALGQGPQFIFQYYEEEERQRGNFPDRFSGHQFPNYSSELNVNALLLGDSALYLCASSVNRGRSNQPQHFGDGTRLSIL.